Below, 5 T cell receptor beta chains from the same sample are listed, as sequenced in a study of blood T cell repertoires in COVID-19. Assay: immunoSEQ multiplex PCR; the TCRdb copy retains only in-frame clones and omits some. The data contain fewer than 350,000 clones, about nine tenths of them singletons. Source material: peripheral blood. These receptors originate from a woman aged 30 to 39 with COVID-19, enrolled during active disease.

CDR3 DNA: TGTGCCACCAGTGATCCCCGGGACAGGGGACTTCAAGAGACCCAGTACTTC. Residues: CATSDPRDRGLQETQYF. V and J are TRBV24-1 and TRBJ2-5; 10 bases match TRBD1. The trim removed 3 bases at V and 2 bases at J, leaving 8 bases unmatched. Germline assignment: CDR1 KGHDR and CDR2 SFDVKD. CDR3 length: 17 residues.

The J gene is TRBJ1-2, the V gene TRBV29-1, with D maybe TRBD1 (6 bases). V gave up 7 bases and J gave up 6 bases, with 15 bases separating them. The CDR3 is 12 residues long. Germline loops: CDR1 SQVTM, CDR2 ANQGSEA. This CDR3 reads CSAARGNDGYTF. The CDR3 nucleotides are TGCAGCGCCGCGAGGGGGAACGATGGCTACACCTTC.

J is TRBJ2-7 and V is TRBV2; perhaps TRBD2 as D (7 bases). Germline lookup yields CDR1 SNHLY and CDR2 FYNNEI. Trimming removed 4 bases from V and 6 bases from J, with 19 bases in between. The CDR3 length is 15 residues. In DNA, the CDR3 is TGTGCCAGCAGTGGGCGGGGGCAAATGGCGGCCGAGCAGTACTTC. Amino acid sequence: CASSGRGQMAAEQYF. Variable domain in full (rest from reference TRBV2 and TRBJ2-7): EPEVTQTPSHQVTQMGQEVILRCVPISNHLYFYWYRQILGQKVEFLVSFYNNEISEKSEIFDDQFSVERPDGSNFTLKIRSTKLEDSAMYFCASSGRGQMAAEQYFGPGTRLTVT.

CDR3 loop: CASSRDILYNEQFF. The CDR3 coding sequence is TGTGCCAGCAGCCGGGACATTCTCTACAATGAGCAGTTCTTC. The chain is built from TRBV7-2 and TRBJ2-1, with TRBD1 as a possible D gene (6 bases). Per germline, CDR1 SGHTA and CDR2 FQGNSA. The CDR3 sequence is 14 residues long. V was shortened by 5 bases and J by 3 bases, with 11 bases between the two germline ends. The full variable domain, in which reference TRBV7-2 and TRBJ2-1 provide the parts outside the CDR3, is GAGVSQSPSNKVTEKGKDVELRCDPISGHTALYWYRQSLGQGLEFLIYFQGNSAPDKSGLPSDRFSAERTGGSVSTLTIQRTQQEDSAVYLCASSRDILYNEQFFGPGTRLTVL.

To note about this clone: One end of the junction is discordant with germline, which a read error may explain. V and J are TRBV19 and TRBJ1-6, with D perhaps TRBD1 (5 bases). The germline CDR1 and CDR2 sequences are LNHDA and SQIVND (reference sequence). The CDR3 has 13 residues. The CDR3 coding sequence is TGTGCGAGTAGGGCAGGGAGGAATTCACCCCTCCACTTT. It codes for CASRAGRNSPLHF. Looking up the rest from reference TRBV19 and TRBJ1-6 gives the full variable domain: DGGITQSPKYLFRKEGQNVTLSCEQNLNHDAMYWYRQDPGQGLRLIYYSQIVNDFQKGDIAEGYSVSREKKESFPLTVTSAQKNPTAFYLCASRAGRNSPLHFGNGTRLTVT.